Included here is one T cell receptor (beta chain) sequence, with context. Its antigen is unidentified. Sequencing was performed with immunoSEQ multiplex PCR; in TCRdb, only in-frame clones are kept and a portion is missing. The sample consists of over 85,000 clones, roughly 90% of them appearing once. The entry originates in a study of OX40 agonist ivuxolimab in advanced cancers. Study information: Patients were treated with ivuxolimab, an agonistic anti-OX40 (CD134) antibody. Dose-escalation patients were diagnosed with hepatocellular carcinoma, melanoma, renal cell cancer or head and neck cancer. Participants averaged approximately 61 years of age (range about 23 to 80) and were around 80% male.

General study findings and limits: CD8+ T cells averaged more expanded clones than CD4+.

This TCR came from an adult with an advanced solid tumor such as melanoma, head and neck, liver or kidney cancer. Specimen: CD4+ or CD8+ T cells sorted from blood, collected in a trial of the OX40 agonist ivuxolimab.

This chain's CDR3 is CASSYSRGPDYEQYF. The CDR3 nucleotides are TGTGCCAGCAGCTATTCCCGGGGCCCAGACTACGAGCAGTACTTC. This sequence joins TRBV6-5 and TRBJ2-7; perhaps D is TRBD1 or TRBD2 (5 bases each). Germline V gives CDR1 MNHEY, CDR2 SVGAGI. The V end was cut by 6 bases, the J end by 3 bases, with 18 bases between. The CDR3 is made up of 15 amino acids.